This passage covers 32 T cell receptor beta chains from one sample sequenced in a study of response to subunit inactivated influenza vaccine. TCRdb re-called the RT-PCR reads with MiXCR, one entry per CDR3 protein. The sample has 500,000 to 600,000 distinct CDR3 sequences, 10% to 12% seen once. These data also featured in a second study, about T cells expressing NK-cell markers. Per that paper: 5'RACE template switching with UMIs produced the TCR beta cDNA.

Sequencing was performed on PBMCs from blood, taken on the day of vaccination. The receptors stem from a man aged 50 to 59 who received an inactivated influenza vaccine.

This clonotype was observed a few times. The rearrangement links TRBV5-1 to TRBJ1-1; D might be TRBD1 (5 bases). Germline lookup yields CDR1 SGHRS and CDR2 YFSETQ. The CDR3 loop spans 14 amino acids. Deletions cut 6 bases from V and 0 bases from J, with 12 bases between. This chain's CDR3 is CASNRDGMNTEAFF. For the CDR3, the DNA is TGCGCCAGCAACCGGGACGGGATGAACACTGAAGCTTTCTTT.

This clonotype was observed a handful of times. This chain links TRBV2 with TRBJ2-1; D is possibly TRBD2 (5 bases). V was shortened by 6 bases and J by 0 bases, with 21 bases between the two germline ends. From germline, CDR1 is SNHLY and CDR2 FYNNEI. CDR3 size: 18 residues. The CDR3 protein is CASSTLGWSSGSYNEQFF. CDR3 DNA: TGTGCCAGCAGCACCCTAGGATGGTCCAGCGGCTCCTACAATGAGCAGTTCTTC. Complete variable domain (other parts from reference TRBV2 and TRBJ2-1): EPEVTQTPSHQVTQMGQEVILRCVPISNHLYFYWYRQILGQKVEFLVSFYNNEISEKSEIFDDQFSVERPDGSNFTLKIRSTKLEDSAMYFCASSTLGWSSGSYNEQFFGPGTRLTVL.

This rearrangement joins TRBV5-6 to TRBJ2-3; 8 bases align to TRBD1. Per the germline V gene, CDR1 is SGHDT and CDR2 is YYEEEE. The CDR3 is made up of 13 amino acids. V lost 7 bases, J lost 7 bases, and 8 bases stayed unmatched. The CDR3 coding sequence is TGTGCCAGCCTCTGGCAGGGGGCGCATACGCAGTATTTT. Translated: CASLWQGAHTQYF.

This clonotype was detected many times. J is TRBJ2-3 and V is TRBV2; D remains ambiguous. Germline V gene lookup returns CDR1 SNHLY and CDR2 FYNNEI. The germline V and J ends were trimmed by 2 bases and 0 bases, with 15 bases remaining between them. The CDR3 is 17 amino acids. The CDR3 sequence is CASSEFSRSYSTDTQYF. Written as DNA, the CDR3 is TGTGCCAGCAGTGAATTCTCGAGGTCGTATAGCACAGATACGCAGTATTTT.

In DNA, the CDR3 is TGTGCCATCAGTGAGACTAACAGGGACCAGTACTTC. It yields the protein CAISETNRDQYF. The chain employs TRBV10-3 and TRBJ2-5; perhaps TRBD1 as D (6 bases). This CDR3 has 12 amino acids. Germline V gives CDR1 ENHRY, CDR2 SYGVKD. V was trimmed by 2 bases and J by 10 bases, leaving 11 bases between them.

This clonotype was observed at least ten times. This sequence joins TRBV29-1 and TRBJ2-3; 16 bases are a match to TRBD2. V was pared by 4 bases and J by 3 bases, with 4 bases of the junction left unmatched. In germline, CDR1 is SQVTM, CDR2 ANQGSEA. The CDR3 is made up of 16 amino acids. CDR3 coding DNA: TGCAGCGTTGTGGGACTAGCGGGAGGGAGGACAGATACGCAGTATTTT. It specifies CSVVGLAGGRTDTQYF.

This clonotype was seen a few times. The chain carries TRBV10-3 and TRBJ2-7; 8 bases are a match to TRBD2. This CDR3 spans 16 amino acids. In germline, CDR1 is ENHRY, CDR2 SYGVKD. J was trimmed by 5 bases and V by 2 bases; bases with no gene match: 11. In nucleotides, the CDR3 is TGTGCCATCAGTGAGCCCGGGGGGGCGTGGGAAAACGAGCAGTACTTC. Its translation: CAISEPGGAWENEQYF.

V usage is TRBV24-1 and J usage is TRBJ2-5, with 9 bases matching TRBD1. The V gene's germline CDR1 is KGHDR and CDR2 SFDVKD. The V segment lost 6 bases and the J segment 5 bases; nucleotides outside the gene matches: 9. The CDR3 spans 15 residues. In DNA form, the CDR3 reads TGTGCCACCAGTCCATCGACAGGGGGACGGGAGACCCAGTACTTC. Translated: CATSPSTGGRETQYF.

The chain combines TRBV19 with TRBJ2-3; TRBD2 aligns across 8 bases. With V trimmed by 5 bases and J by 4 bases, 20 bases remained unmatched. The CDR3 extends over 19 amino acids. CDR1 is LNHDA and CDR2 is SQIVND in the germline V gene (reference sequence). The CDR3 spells CASSVRVAGRAEGADTQYF. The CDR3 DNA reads TGTGCCAGTAGTGTCCGTGTAGCGGGACGAGCGGAGGGTGCAGATACGCAGTATTTT.

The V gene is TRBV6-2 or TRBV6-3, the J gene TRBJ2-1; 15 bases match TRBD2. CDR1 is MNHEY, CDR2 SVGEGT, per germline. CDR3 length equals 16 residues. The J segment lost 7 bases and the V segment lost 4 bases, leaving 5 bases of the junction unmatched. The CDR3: CASSSWTSGRGNEQFF. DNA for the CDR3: TGTGCCAGCAGTTCATGGACTAGCGGGAGGGGGAATGAGCAGTTCTTC.

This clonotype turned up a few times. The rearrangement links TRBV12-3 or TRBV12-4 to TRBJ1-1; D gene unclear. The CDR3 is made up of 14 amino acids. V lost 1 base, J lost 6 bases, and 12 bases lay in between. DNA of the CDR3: TGTGCCAGCAGTTTAGACGGACCCTCTTCTGAAGCTTTCTTT. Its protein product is CASSLDGPSSEAFF.

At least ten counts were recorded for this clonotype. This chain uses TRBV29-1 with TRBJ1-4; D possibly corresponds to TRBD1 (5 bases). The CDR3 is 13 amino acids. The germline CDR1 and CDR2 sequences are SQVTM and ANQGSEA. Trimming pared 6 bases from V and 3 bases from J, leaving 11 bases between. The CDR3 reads CSVGGSPNEKLFF. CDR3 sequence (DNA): TGCAGCGTGGGGGGAAGCCCTAATGAAAAACTGTTTTTT.

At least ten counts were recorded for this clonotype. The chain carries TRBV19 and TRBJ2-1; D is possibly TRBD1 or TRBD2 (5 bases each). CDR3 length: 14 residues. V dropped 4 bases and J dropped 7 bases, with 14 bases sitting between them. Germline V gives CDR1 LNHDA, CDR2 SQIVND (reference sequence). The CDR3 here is CASSNRGAKNEQFF. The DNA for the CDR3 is TGTGCCAGTAGTAACCGGGGCGCCAAAAATGAGCAGTTCTTC.

The CDR3 here is CASSRDRAPTGELFF. In DNA form, the CDR3 reads TGTGCCAGCAGCCGGGACAGGGCCCCCACCGGGGAGCTGTTTTTT. The chain recombines TRBV2 with TRBJ2-2; 9 bases line up with TRBD1. The germline V gene encodes CDR1 SNHLY and CDR2 FYNNEI. Trimming at V came to 6 bases and at J to 4 bases, leaving 6 bases not matched to a gene. CDR3 length: 15 residues.

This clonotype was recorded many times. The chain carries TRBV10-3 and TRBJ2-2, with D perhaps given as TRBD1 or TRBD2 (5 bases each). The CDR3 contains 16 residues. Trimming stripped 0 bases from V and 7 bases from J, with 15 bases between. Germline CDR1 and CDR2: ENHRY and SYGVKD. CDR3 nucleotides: TGTGCCATCAGTGAGTCGGGACGGGGAGATGGCGGGGAGCTGTTTTTT. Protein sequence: CAISESGRGDGGELFF.

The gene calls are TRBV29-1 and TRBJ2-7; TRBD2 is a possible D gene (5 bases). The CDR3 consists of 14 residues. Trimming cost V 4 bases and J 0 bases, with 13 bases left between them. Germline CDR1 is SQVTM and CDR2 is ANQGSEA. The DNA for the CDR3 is TGCAGCGTTGGAAGAGCGGAAAGCTCCTACGAGCAGTACTTC. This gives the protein CSVGRAESSYEQYF.

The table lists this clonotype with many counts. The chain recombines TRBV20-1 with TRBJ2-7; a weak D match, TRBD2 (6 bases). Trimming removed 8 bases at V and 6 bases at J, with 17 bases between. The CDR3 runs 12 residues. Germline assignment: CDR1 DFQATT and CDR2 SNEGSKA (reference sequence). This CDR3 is CSPTPGVGEQYF. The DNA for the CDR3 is TGCAGTCCTACGCCGGGGGTCGGCGAGCAGTACTTC.

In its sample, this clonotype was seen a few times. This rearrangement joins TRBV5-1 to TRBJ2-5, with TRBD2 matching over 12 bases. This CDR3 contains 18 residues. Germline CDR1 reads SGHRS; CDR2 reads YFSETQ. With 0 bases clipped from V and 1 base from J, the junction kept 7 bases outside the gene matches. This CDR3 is CASSLGTSGATFQETQYF. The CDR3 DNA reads TGCGCCAGCAGCTTGGGGACTAGCGGGGCGACATTCCAAGAGACCCAGTACTTC. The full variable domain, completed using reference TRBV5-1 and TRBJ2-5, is KAGVTQTPRYLIKTRGQQVTLSCSPISGHRSVSWYQQTPGQGLQFLFEYFSETQRNKGNFPGRFSGRQFSNSRSEMNVSTLELGDSALYLCASSLGTSGATFQETQYFGPGTRLLVL.

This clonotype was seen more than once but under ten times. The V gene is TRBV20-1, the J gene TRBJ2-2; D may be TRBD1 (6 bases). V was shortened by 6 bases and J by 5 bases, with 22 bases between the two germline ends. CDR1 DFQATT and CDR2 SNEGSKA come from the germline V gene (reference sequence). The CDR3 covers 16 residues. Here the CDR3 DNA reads TGCAGTGCCGTAGACCCCAGGGGCGGAATTACCGGGGAGCTGTTTTTT. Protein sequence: CSAVDPRGGITGELFF.

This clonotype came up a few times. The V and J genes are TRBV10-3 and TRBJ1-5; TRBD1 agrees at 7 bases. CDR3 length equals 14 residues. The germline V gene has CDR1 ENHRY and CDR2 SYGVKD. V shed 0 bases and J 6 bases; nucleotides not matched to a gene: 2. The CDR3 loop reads CAISESTGFQPQHF. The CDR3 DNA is TGTGCCATCAGTGAGTCGACAGGGTTTCAGCCCCAGCATTTT.

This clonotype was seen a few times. The CDR3 coding sequence is TGTGCCAGCAGTCGCGGGACTAGCGGGAGGCCTAGCACAGATACGCAGTATTTT. The encoded protein is CASSRGTSGRPSTDTQYF. The chain carries TRBV27 and TRBJ2-3, with TRBD2 matching over 15 bases. The CDR3 is made up of 18 amino acids. After removal of 5 bases from V and 0 bases from J, the junction contained 6 bases not matched to a gene. CDR1 is MNHEY and CDR2 is SMNVEV in the germline V gene (reference sequence).

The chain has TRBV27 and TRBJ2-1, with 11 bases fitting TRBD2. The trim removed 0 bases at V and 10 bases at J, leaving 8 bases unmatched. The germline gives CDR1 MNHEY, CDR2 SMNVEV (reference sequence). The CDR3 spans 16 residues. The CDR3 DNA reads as TGTGCCAGCAGTTTATCAGGGACTAGCGGCATTCTCGAGCAGTTCTTC. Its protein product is CASSLSGTSGILEQFF.

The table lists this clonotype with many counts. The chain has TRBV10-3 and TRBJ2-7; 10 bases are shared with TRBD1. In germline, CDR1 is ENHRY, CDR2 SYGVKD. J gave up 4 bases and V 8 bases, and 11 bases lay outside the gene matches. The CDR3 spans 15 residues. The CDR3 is CAIGSPDRGIYEQYF. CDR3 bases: TGTGCCATCGGTTCCCCGGACAGGGGGATTTACGAGCAGTACTTC.

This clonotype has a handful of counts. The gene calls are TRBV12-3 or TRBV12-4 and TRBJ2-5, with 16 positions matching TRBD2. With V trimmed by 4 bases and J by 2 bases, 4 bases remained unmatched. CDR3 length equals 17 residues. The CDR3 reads CASSSGLAGGEQETQYF. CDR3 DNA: TGTGCCAGCAGTTCGGGACTAGCGGGGGGGGAACAAGAGACCCAGTACTTC.

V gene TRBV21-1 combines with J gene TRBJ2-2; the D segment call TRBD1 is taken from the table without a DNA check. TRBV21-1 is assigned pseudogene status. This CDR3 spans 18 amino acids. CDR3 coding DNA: TGTGCCAGCAGCAGAAATAGTAACCCGGGACATAACACCGGGGAGCTGTTTTTT. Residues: CASSRNSNPGHNTGELFF.

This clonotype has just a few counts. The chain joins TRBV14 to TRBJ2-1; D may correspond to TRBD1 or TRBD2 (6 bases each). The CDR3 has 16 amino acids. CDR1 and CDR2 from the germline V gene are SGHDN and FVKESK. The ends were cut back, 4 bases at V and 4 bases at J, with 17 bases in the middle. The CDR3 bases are TGTGCCAGCAGCCGAAGAAGACTAGGGGGATACAATGAGCAGTTCTTC. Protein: CASSRRRLGGYNEQFF.

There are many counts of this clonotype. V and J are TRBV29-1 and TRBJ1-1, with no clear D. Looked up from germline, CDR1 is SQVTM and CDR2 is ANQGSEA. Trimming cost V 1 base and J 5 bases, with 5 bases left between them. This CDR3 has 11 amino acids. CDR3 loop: CSVEGGTEAFF. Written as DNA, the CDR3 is TGCAGCGTTGAAGGAGGGACTGAAGCTTTCTTT.

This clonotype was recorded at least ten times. The CDR3 nucleotides are TGTGCCAGCAGTGAAGTCGGAAGGGGTAGAGGAAACACCATATATTTT. It codes for CASSEVGRGRGNTIYF. The chain links TRBV6-1 to TRBJ1-3, with D maybe TRBD1 (5 bases). V was trimmed by 1 base and J by 4 bases, leaving 14 bases between them. Germline V gene sequence: CDR1 MNHNS, CDR2 SASEGT. The CDR3 is made up of 16 amino acids.

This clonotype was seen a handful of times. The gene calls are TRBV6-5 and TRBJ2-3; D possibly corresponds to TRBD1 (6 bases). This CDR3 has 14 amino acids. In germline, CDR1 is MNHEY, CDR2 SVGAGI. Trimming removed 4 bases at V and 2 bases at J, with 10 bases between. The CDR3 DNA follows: TGTGCCAGCAGTTCGGGACACCTCACAGATACGCAGTATTTT. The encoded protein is CASSSGHLTDTQYF.

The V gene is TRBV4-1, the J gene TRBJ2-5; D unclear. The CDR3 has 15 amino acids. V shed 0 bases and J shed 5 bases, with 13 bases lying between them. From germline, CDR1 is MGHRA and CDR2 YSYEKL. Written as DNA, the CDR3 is TGCGCCAGCAGCCAAGAAGGTGGGCCGATGGAGACCCAGTACTTC. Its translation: CASSQEGGPMETQYF.

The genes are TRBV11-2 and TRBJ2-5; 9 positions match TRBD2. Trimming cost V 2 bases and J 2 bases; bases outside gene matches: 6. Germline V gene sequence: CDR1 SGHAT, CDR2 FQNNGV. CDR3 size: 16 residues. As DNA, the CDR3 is TGTGCCAGCAGCTTAAGTAGCGGGGGTCTTCAAGAGACCCAGTACTTC. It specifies CASSLSSGGLQETQYF. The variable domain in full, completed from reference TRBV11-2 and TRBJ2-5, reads EAGVAQSPRYKIIEKRQSVAFWCNPISGHATLYWYQQILGQGPKLLIQFQNNGVVDDSQLPKDRFSAERLKGVDSTLKIQPAKLEDSAVYLCASSLSSGGLQETQYFGPGTRLLVL.

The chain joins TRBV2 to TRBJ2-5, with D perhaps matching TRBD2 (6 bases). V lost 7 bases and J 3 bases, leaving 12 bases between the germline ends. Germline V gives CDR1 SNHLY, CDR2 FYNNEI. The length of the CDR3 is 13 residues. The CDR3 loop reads CASMREREETQYF. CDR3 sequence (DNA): TGTGCCAGCATGAGGGAGCGGGAAGAGACCCAGTACTTC.